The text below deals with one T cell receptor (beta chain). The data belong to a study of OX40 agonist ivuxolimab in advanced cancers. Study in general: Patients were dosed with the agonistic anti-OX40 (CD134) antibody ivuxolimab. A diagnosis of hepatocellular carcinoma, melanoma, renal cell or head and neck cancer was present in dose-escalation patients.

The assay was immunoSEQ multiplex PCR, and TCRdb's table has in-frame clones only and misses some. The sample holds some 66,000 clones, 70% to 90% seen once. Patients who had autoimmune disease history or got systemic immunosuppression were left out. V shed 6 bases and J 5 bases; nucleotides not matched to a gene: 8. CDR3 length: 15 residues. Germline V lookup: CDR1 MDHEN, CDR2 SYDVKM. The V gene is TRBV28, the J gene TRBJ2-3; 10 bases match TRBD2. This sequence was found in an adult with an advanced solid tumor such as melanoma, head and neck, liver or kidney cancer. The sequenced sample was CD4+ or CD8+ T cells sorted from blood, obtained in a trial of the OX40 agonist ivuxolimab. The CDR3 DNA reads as TGTGCCAGCAGATCCCAAGCGGGAGGGGAAGATACGCAGTATTTT. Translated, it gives CASRSQAGGEDTQYF.